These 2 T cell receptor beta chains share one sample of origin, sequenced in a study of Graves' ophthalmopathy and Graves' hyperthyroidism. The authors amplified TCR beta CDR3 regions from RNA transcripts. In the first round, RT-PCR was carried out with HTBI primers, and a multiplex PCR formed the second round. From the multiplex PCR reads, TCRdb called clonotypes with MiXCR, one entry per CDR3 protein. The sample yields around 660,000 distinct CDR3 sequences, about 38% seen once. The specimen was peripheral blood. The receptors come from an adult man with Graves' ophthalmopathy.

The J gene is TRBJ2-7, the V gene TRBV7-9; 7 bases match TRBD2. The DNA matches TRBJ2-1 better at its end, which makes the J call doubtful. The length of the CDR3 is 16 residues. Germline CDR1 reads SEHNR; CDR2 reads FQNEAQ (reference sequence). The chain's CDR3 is CASSSLAGASHNEQFF. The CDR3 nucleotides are TGTGCCAGCAGTAGTCTTGCGGGAGCCAGCCACAATGAGCAGTTCTTC.

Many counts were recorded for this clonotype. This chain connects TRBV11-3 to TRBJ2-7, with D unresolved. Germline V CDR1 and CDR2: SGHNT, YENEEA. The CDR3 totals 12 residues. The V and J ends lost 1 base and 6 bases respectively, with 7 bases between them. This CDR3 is CASSLVGREQYF. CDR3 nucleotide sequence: TGTGCCAGCAGCTTAGTCGGCCGCGAGCAGTACTTC.